The clone carrying this T cell receptor (beta chain) occurred many times. Its target is not known. The entry originates in a study of T cells in Graves' hyperthyroidism and ophthalmopathy. Absence of ophthalmopathy progression within 18 months defined stable Graves' hyperthyroidism. Hyperthyroidism was newly diagnosed in patients aged 18 to 65 (duration under 2 months). Uncontrolled infection, other autoimmune disease, pregnancy or lactation led to exclusion. There are 17 residues in the CDR3. V was pared by 0 bases and J by 6 bases, with 12 bases of the junction left unmatched. The germline gives CDR1 LGHNA, CDR2 YSLEER. TCR beta CDR3 region amplification was performed from RNA transcripts. Primed by the HTBI set, a first-round RT-PCR was run on the TCR CDR3. TCRdb reprocessed the multiplex PCR reads with MiXCR, giving one entry per CDR3 protein. The sample shows about 700,000 distinct CDR3 sequences, 14% of them seen only once.

Findings and caveats of the study: Appearing also in blood were most of the thyroid clonotypes expanded above 0.001.

What was sequenced was blood. The chain joins TRBV4-3 to TRBJ2-7, with 9 bases fitting TRBD1. This clonotype was obtained from a woman aged 18 to 35 with Graves' hyperthyroidism. The CDR3 nucleotides read TGCGCCAGCAGCCAAGATGGTTTAGGACAGGGGTTCCCCGAGCAGTACTTC. Residues: CASSQDGLGQGFPEQYF.